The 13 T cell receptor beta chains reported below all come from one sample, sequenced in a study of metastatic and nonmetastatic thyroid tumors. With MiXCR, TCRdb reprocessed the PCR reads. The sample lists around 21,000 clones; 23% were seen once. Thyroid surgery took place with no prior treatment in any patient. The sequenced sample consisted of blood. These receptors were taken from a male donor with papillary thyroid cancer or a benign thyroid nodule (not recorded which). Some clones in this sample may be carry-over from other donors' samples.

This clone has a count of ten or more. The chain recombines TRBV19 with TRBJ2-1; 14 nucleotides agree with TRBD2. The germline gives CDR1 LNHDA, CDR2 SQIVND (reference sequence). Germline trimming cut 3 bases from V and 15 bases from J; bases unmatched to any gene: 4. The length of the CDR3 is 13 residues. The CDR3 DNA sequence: TGTGCCAGTAGTATGGGGACTAGCGGGAGCCCGTTCTTC. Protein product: CASSMGTSGSPFF. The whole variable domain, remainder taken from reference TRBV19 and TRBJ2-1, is DGGITQSPKYLFRKEGQNVTLSCEQNLNHDAMYWYRQDPGQGLRLIYYSQIVNDFQKGDIAEGYSVSREKKESFPLTVTSAQKNPTAFYLCASSMGTSGSPFFGPGTRLTVL.

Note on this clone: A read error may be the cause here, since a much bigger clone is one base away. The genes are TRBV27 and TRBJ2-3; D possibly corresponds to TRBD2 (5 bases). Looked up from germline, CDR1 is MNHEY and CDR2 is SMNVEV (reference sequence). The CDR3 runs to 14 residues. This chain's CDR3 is CASSFLGDADTHHF. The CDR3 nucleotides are TGTGCCAGCAGTTTTTTGGGAGACGCAGATACGCATCATTTT.

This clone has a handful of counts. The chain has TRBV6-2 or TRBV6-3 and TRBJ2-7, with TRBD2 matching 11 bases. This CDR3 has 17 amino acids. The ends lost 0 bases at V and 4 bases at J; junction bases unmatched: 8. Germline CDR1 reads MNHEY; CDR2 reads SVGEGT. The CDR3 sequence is CASSYSILAGEPYEQYF. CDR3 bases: TGTGCCAGCAGTTACTCGATACTAGCGGGGGAACCTTACGAGCAGTACTTC.

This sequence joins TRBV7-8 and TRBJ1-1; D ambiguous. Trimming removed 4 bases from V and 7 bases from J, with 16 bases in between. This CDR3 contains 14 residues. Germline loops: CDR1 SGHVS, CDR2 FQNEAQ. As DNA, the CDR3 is TGTGCCAGCAGCTACGAGTCACAGTGGGGTGAAGCTTTCTTT. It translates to CASSYESQWGEAFF.

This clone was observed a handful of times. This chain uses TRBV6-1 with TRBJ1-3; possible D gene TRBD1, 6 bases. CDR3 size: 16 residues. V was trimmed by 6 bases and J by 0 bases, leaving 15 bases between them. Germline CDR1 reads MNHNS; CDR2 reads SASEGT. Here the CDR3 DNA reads TGTGCCAGCAGAACGGGACACCTAATCTCTGGAAACACCATATATTTT. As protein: CASRTGHLISGNTIYF.

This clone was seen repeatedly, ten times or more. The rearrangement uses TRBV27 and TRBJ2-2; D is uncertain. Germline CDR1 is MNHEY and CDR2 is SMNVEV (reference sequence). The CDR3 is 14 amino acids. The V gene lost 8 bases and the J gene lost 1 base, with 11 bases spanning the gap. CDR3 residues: CASLTRWNTGELFF. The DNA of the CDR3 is TGTGCCAGCCTTACGAGGTGGAACACCGGGGAGCTGTTTTTT.

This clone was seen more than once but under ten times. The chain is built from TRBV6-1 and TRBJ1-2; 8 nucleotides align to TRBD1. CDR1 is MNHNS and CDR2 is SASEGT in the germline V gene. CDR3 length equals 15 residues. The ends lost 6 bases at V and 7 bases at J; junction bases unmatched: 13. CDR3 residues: CASSNGAGGIGGYTF. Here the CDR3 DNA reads TGTGCCAGCAGCAACGGGGCAGGGGGCATTGGTGGCTACACCTTC.

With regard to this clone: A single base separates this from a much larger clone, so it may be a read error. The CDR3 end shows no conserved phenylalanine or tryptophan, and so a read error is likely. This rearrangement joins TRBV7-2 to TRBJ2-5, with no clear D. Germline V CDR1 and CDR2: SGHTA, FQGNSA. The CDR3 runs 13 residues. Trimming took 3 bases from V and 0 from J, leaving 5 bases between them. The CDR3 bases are TGTGCCAGCAGCTTTTCTAACCAAGAGACCCAGTACTCC. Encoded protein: CASSFSNQETQYS.

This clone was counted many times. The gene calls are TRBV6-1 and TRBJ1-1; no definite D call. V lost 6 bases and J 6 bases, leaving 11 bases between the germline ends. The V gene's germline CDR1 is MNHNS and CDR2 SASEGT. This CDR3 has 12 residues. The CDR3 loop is CASRVREAEAFF. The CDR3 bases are TGTGCCAGCAGGGTCCGGGAGGCTGAAGCTTTCTTT.

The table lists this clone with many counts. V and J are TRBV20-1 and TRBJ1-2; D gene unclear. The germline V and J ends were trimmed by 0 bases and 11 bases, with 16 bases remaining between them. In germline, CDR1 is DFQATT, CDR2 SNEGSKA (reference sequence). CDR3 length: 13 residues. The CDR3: CSARDRYGRRYTF. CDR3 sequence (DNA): TGCAGTGCTAGAGATCGATACGGACGTCGTTACACCTTC.

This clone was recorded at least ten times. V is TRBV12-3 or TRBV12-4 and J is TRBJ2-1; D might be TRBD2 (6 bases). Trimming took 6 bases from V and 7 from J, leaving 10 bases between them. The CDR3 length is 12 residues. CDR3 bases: TGTGCCAGCAGGACCGCGGGAAATGAGCAGTTCTTC. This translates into CASRTAGNEQFF.

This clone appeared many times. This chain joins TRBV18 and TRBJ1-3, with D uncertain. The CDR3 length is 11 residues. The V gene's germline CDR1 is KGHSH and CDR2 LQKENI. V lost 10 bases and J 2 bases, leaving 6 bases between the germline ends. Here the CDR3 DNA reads TGTGCCATCCCGGCTGGAAACACCATATATTTT. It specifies CAIPAGNTIYF.

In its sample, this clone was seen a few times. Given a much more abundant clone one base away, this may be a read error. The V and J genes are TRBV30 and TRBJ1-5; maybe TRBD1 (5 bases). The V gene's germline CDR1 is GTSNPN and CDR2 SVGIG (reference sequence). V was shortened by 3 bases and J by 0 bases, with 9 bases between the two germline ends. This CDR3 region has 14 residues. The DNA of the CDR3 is TGTGCCTGGAGCCGGGACCTTAGCAATCAGCCCCAGCATTTT. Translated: CAWSRDLSNQPQHF.